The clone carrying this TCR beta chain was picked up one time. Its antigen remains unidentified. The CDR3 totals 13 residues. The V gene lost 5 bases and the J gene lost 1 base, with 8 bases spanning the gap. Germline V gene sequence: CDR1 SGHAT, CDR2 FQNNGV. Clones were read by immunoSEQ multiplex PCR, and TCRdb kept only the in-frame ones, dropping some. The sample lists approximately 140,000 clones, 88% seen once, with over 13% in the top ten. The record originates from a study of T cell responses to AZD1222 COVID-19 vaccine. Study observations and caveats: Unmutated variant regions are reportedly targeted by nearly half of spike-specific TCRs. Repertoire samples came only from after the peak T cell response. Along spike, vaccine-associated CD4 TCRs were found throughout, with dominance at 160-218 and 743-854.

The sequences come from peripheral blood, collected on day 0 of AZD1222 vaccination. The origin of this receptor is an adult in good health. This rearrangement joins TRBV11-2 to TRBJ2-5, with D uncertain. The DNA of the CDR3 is TGTGCCAGCAGCGCAAACCCCCAAGAGACCCAGTACTTC. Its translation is CASSANPQETQYF.